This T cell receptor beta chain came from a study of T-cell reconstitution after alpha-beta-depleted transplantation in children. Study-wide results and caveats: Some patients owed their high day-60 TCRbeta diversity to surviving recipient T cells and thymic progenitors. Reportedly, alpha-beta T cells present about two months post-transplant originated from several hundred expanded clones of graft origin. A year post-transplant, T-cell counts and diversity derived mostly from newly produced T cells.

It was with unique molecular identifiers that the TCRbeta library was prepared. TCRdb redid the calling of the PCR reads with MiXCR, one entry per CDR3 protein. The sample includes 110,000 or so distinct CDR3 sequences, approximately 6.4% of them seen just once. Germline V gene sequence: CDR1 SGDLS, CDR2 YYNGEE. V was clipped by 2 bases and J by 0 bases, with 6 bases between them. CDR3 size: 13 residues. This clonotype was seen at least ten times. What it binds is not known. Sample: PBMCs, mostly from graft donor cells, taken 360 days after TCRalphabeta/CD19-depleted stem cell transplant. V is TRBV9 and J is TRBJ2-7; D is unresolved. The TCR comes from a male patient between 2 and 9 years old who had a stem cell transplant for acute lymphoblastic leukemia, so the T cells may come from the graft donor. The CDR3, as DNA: TGTGCCAGCAGCGTGAGTAACTCCTACGAGCAGTACTTC. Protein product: CASSVSNSYEQYF.